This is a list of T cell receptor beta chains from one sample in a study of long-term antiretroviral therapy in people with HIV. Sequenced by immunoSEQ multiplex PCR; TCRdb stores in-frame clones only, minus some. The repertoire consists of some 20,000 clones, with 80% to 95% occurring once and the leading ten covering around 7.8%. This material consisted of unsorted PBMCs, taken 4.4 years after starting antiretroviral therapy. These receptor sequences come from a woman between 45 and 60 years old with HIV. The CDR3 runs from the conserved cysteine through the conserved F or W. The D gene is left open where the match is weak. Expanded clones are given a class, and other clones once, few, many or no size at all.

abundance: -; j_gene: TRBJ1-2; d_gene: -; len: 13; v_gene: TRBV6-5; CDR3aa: CASSLDSASGYTF; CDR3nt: TGTGCCAGCAGCCTAGACAGCGCGAGCGGCTACACCTTC
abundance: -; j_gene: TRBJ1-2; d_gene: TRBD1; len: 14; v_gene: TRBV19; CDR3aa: CASYRGPGGYGYTF; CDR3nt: TGTGCCAGTTACAGGGGGCCGGGAGGCTATGGCTACACCTTC
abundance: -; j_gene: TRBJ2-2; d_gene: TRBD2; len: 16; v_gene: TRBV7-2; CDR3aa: CASSSMGGANTGELFF; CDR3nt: TGTGCCAGCAGCTCTATGGGGGGGGCGAACACCGGGGAGCTGTTTTTT
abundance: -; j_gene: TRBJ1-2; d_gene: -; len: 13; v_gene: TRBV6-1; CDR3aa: CASHEGQNYGYTF; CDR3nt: TGTGCCAGCCACGAAGGGCAAAACTATGGCTACACCTTC
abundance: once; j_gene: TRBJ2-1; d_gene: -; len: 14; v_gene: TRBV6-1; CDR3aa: CASSEADAPDEQFF; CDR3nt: TGTGCCAGCAGTGAAGCGGACGCGCCCGATGAGCAGTTCTTC
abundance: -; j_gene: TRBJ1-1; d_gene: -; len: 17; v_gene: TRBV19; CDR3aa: CASNPRGSLRRNTEAFF; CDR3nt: TGTGCCAGTAATCCCAGGGGTTCATTAAGACGGAACACTGAAGCTTTCTTT
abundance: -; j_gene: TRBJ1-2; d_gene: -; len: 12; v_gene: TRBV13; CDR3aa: CASSLHSYGYTF; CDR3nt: TGTGCCAGCAGCTTACACAGCTATGGCTACACCTTC
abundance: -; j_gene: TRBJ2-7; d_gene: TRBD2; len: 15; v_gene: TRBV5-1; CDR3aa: CASTKIAGGTYEQYF; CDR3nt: TGCGCCAGTACGAAAATAGCGGGGGGGACCTACGAGCAGTACTTC
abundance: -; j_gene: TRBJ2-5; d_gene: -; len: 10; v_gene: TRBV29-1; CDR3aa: CSGGQETQYF; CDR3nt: TGCAGCGGTGGACAAGAGACCCAGTACTTC
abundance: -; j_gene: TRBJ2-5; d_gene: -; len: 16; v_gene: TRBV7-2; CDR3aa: CASSLGGASGQETQYF; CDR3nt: TGTGCCAGCAGCCTAGGGGGGGCTAGCGGACAAGAGACCCAGTACTTC
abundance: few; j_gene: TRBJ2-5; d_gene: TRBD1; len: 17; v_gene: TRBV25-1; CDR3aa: CASSDPTGGTLQETQYF; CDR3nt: TGTGCCAGCAGTGACCCCACAGGGGGAACTCTCCAAGAGACCCAGTACTTC
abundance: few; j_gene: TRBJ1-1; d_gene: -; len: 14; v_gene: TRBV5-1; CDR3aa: CASSLGGGETEAFF; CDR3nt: TGCGCCAGCAGCTTGGGAGGGGGGGAGACTGAAGCTTTCTTT
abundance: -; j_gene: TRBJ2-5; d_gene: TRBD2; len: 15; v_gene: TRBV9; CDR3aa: CASSVGGAGGRDQYF; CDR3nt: TGTGCCAGCAGCGTAGGAGGAGCGGGGGGCAGGGACCAGTACTTC
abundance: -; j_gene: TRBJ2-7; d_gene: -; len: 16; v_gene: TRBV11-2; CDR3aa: CASSIRTAFSSYEQYF; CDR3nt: TGTGCCAGCAGCATTAGGACGGCGTTCAGCTCCTACGAGCAGTACTTC
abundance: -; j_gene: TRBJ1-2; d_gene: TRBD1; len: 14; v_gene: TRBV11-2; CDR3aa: CASSLDRGENGYTF; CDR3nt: TGTGCCAGCAGCTTGGACAGGGGGGAGAATGGCTACACCTTC
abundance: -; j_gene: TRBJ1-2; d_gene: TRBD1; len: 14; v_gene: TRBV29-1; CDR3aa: CSVETRDRGYGYTF; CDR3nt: TGCAGCGTTGAGACCCGGGACAGGGGCTATGGCTACACCTTC
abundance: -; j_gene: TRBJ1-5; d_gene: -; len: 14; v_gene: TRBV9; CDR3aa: CASSANRGNQPQHF; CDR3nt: TGTGCCAGCAGCGCAAACAGGGGCAATCAGCCCCAGCATTTT
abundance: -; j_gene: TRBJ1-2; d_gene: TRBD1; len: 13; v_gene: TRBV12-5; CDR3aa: CASGSDRDYGYTF; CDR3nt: TGTGCTAGTGGTAGTGACAGGGACTATGGCTACACCTTC
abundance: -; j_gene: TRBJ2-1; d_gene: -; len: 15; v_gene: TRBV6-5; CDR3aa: CASSRPTSGLNEQFF; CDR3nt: TGTGCCAGCAGCAGGCCAACATCAGGGCTCAATGAGCAGTTCTTC